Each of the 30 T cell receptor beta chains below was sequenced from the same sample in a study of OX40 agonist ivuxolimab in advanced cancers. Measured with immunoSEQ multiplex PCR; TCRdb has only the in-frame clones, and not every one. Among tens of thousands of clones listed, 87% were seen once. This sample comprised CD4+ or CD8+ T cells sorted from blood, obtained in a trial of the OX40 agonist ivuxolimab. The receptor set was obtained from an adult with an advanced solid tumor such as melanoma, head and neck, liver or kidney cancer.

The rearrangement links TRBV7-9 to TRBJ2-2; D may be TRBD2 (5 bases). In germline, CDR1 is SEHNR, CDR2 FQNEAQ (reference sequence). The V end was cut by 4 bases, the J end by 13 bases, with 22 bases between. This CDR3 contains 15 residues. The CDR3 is CASSSSGKTAIGLFF. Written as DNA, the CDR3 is TGTGCCAGCAGCTCCTCCGGGAAGACTGCTATCGGGCTGTTTTTT.

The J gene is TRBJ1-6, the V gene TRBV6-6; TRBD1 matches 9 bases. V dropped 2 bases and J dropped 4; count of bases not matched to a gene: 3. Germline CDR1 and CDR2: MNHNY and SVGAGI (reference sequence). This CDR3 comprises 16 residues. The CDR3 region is CASSYGGQGYNSPLHF. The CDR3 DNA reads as TGTGCCAGCAGTTACGGGGGACAGGGTTATAATTCACCCCTCCACTTT.

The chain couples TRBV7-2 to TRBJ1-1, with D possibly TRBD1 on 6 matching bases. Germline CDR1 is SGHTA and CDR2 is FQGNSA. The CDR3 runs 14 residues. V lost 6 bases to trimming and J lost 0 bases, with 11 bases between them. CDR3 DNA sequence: TGTGCCAGCAGGTCCGGACAGTTGAACACTGAAGCTTTCTTT. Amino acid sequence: CASRSGQLNTEAFF.

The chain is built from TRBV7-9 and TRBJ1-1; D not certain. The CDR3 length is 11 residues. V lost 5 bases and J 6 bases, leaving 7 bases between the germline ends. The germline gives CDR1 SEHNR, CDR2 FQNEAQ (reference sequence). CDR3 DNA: TGTGCCAGCAGCCGTCACCCTGAAGCTTTCTTT. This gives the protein CASSRHPEAFF.

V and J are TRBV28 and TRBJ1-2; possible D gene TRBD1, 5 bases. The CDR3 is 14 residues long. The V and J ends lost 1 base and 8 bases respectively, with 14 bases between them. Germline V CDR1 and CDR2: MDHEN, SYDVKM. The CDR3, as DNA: TGTGCCAGCAGTTTATCCCAGGCTGGGGGGGGCTACACCTTC. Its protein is CASSLSQAGGGYTF.

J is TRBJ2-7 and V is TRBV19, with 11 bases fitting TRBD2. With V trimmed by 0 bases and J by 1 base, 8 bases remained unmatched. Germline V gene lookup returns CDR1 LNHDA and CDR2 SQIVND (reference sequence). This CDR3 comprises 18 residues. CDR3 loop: CASSIDQAGTSGSYEQYF. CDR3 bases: TGTGCCAGTAGTATAGACCAAGCCGGGACTAGCGGTTCCTACGAGCAGTACTTC. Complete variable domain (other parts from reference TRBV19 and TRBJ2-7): DGGITQSPKYLFRKEGQNVTLSCEQNLNHDAMYWYRQDPGQGLRLIYYSQIVNDFQKGDIAEGYSVSREKKESFPLTVTSAQKNPTAFYLCASSIDQAGTSGSYEQYFGPGTRLTVT.

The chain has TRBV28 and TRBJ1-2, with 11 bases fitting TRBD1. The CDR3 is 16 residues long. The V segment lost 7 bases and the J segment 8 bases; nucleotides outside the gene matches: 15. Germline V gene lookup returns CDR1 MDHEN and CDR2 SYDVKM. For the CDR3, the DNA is TGTGCCAGCACCCCCGGACAGGGGGCGCAAATATCGGGCTACACCTTC. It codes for CASTPGQGAQISGYTF.

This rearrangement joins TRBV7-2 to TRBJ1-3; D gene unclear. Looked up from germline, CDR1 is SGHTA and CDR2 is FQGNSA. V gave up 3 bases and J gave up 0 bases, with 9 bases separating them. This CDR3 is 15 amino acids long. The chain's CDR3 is CASSLGRSSGNTIYF. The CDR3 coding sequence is TGTGCCAGCAGCTTGGGCAGGAGCTCTGGAAACACCATATATTTT.

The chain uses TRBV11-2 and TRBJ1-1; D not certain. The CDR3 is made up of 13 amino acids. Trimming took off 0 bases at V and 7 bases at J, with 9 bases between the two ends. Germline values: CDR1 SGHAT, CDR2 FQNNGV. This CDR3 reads CASSLERWGEAFF. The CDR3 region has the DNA TGTGCCAGCAGCTTAGAACGATGGGGTGAAGCTTTCTTT.

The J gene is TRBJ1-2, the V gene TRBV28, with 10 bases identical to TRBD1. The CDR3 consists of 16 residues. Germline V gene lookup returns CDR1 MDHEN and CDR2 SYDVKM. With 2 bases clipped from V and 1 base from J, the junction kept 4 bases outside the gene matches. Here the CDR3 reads CASSLPGTGDNYGYTF. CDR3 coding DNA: TGTGCCAGCAGTTTACCCGGGACAGGGGATAACTATGGCTACACCTTC.

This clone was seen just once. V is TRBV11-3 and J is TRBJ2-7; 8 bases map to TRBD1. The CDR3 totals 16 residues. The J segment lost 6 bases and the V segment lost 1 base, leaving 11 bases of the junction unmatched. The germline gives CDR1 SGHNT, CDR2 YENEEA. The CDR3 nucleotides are TGTGCCAGCAGCTTAGGGTCTTCGGTCAGGGGGCTCGAGCAGTACTTC. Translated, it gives CASSLGSSVRGLEQYF.

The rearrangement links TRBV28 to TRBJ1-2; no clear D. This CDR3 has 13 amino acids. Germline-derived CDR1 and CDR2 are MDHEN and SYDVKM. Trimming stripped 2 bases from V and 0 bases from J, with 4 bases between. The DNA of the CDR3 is TGTGCCAGCAGTTTAAGATCTAACTATGGCTACACCTTC. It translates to CASSLRSNYGYTF.

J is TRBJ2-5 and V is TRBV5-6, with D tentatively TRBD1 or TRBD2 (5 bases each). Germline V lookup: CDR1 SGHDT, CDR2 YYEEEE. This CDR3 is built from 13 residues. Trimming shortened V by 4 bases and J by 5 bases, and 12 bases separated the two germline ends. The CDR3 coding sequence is TGTGCCAGCAGCCGCGACAGAGGGGAGACCCAGTACTTC. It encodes CASSRDRGETQYF.

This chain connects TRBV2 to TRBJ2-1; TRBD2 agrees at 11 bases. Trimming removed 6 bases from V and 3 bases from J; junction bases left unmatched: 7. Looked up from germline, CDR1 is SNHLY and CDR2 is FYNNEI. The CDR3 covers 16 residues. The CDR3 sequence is CASSHSGGAIYNEQFF. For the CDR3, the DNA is TGTGCCAGCAGCCATAGCGGGGGGGCCATCTACAATGAGCAGTTCTTC.

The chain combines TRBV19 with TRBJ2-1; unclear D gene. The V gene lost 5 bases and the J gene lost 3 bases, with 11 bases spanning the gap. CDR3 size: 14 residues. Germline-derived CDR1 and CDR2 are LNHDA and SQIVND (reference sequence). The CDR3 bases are TGTGCCAGTAGTCCGGAGTCGAGCTACAATGAGCAGTTCTTC. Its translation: CASSPESSYNEQFF.

In nucleotides, the CDR3 is TGCGCCAGCAGCTCGGGACAGGCTAATGAAAAACTGTTTTTT. This gives the protein CASSSGQANEKLFF. V gene TRBV5-1 combines with J gene TRBJ1-4, with 8 positions matching TRBD1. Germline V gene lookup returns CDR1 SGHRS and CDR2 YFSETQ. The CDR3 covers 14 residues. Trimming at V came to 3 bases and at J to 3 bases, leaving 1 base not matched to a gene.

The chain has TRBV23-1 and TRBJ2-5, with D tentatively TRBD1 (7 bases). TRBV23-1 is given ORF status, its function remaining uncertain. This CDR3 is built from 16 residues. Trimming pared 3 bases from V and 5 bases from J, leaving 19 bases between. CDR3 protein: CASSQLDRRDPETQYF. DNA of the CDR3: TGCGCCAGCAGTCAGTTGGACAGGAGGGATCCCGAGACCCAGTACTTC.

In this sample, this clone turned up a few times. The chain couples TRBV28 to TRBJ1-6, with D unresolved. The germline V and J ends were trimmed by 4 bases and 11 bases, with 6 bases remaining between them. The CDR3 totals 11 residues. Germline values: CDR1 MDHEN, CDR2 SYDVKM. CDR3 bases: TGTGCCAGCAGTTATAAGACACCCCTCCACTTT. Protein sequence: CASSYKTPLHF.

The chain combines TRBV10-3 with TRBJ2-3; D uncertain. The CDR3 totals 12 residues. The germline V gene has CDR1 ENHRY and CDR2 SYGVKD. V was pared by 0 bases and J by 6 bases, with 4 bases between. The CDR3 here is CAISESADTQYF. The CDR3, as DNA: TGTGCCATCAGTGAGTCGGCTGATACGCAGTATTTT.

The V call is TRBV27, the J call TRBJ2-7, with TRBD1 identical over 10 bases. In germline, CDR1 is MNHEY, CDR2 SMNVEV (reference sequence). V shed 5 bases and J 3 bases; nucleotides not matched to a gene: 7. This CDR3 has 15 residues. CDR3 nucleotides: TGTGCCAGCAGTCGACAGGGACAGGGGCGCTACGAGCAGTACTTC. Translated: CASSRQGQGRYEQYF.

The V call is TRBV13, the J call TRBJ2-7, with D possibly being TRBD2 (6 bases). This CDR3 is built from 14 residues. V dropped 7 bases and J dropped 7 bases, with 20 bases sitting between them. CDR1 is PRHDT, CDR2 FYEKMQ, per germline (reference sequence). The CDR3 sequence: CASTRRDSKWEQYF. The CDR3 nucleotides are TGTGCCAGCACGCGGCGGGACTCTAAGTGGGAGCAGTACTTC.

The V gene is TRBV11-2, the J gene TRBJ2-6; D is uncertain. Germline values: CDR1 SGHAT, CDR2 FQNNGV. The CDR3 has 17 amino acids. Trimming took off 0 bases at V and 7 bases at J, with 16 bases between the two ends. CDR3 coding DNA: TGTGCCAGCAGCTTAGATTGGGGTCAGGTACGAGCCAACGTCCTGACTTTC. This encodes CASSLDWGQVRANVLTF.

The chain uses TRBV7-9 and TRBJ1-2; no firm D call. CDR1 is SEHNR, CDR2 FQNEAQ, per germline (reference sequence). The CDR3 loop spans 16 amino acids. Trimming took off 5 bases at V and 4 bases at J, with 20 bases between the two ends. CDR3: CASSPDRAAPLYGYTF. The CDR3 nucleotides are TGTGCCAGCAGCCCCGATCGCGCAGCACCTCTCTATGGCTACACCTTC.

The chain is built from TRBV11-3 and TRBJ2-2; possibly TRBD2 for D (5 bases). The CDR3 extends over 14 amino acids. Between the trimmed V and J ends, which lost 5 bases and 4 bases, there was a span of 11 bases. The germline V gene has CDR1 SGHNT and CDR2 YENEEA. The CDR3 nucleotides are TGTGCCAGCAGCCCCGAGCGGCGCACCGGGGAGCTGTTTTTT. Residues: CASSPERRTGELFF.

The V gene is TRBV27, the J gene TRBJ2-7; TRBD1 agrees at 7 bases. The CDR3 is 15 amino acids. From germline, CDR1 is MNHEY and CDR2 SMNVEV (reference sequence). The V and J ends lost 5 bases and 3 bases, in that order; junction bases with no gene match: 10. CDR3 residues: CASSRDSPDNYEQYF. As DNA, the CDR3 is TGTGCCAGCAGTAGGGACAGTCCAGACAACTACGAGCAGTACTTC.

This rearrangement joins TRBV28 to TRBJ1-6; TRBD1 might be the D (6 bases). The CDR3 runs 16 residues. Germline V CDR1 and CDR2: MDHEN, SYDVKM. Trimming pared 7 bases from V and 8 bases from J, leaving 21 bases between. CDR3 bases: TGTGCCAGCAACTTGTGGGGGGGCGGCTTGTATTCACCCCTCCACTTT. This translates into CASNLWGGGLYSPLHF.

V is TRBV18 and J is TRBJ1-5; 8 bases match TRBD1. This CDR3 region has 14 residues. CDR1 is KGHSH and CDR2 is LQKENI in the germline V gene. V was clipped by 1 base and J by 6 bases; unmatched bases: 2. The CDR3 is CASSPRQGAQPQHF. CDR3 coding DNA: TGTGCCAGCTCACCACGGCAGGGGGCTCAGCCCCAGCATTTT.

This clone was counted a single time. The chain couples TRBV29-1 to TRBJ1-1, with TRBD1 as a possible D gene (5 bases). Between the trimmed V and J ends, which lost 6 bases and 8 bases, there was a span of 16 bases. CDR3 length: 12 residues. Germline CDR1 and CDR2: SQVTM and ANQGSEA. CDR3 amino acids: CSVSTGRGEAFF. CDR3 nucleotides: TGCAGCGTCTCAACAGGCCGAGGGGAAGCTTTCTTT.

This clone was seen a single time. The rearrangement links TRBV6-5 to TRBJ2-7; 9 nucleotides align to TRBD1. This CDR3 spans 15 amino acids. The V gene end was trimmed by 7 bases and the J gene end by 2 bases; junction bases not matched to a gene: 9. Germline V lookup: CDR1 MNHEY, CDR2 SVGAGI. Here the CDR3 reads CASNPTGTGTYEQYF. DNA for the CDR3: TGTGCCAGCAACCCAACCGGGACAGGGACCTACGAGCAGTACTTC.

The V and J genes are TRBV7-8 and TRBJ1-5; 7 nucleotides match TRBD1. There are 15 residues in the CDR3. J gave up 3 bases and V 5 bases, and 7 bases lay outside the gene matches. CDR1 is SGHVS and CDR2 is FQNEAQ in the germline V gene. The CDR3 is CASSPRQGLNQPQHF. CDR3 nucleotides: TGTGCCAGCAGCCCGAGACAGGGACTCAATCAGCCCCAGCATTTT. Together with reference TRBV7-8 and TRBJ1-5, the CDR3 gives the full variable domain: GAGVSQSPRYKVAKRGQDVALRCDPISGHVSLFWYQQALGQGPEFLTYFQNEAQLDKSGLPSDRFFAERPEGSVSTLKIQRTQQEDSAVYLCASSPRQGLNQPQHFGDGTRLSIL.